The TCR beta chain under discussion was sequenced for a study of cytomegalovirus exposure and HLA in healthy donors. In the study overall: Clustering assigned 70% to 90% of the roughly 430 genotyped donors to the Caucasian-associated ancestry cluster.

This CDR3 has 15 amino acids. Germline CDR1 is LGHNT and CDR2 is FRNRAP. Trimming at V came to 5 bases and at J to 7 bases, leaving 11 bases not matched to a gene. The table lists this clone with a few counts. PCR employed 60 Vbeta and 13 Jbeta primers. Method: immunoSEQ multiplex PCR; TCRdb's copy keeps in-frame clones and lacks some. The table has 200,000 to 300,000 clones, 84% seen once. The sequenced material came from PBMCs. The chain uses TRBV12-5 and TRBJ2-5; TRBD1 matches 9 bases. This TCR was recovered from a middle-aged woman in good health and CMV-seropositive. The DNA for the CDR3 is TGTGCTAGTGGTAGGACAGGGGAAAGGAGAAGGACCCAGTACTTC. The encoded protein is CASGRTGERRRTQYF.